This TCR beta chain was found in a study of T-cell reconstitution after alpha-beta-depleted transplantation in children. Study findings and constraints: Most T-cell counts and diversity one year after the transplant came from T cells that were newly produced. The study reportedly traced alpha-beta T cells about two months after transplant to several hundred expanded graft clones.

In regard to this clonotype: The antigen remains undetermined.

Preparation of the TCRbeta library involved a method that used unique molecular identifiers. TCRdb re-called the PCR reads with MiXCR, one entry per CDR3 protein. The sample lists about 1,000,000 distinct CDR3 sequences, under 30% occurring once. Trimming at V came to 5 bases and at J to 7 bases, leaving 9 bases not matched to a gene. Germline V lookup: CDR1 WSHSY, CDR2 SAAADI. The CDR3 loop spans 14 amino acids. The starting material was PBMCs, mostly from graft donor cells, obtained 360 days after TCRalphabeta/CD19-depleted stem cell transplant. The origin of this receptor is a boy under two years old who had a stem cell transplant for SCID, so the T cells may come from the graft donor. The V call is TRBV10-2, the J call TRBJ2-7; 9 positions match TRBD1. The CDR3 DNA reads TGCGCCAGCAGTCAATCGGGGACAGGGAATGAGCAGTACTTC. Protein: CASSQSGTGNEQYF.